The TCR beta chain described here comes from a study of beta chain features in type 1 diabetes. This clone turned up a few times. The antigen is undetermined. Expressed TCRB transcripts were sequenced because the entire RNA isolate underwent reverse transcription. Data came from immunoSEQ multiplex PCR; TCRdb stores just in-frame clones and leaves some out. The profile shows 130,000 to 150,000 clones, about 44% of them singletons. CDR1 and CDR2 from the germline V gene are MNHNS and SASEGT. This CDR3 comprises 14 residues. Trimming cost V 6 bases and J 8 bases; bases outside gene matches: 11. General study findings and limits: High TCR expression in some cells could lead to their over-representation in cDNA sequencing. Type 1 diabetes patients had moderately but significantly shorter TCRB CDR3s in all four CD4+ subsets. For type 1 diabetes patients, VDJ junctions showed fewer insertions and more deletions.

The chain links TRBV6-1 to TRBJ1-2, with TRBD1 matching over 8 bases. The source material was Tregs from blood. The TCR was taken from a man younger than 30 in good health. The CDR3 is CASRTTGQVYGYTF. CDR3 in DNA: TGTGCCAGCAGGACAACGGGACAGGTCTACGGCTACACCTTC.